This T cell receptor (beta chain) was captured by sequencing in a study of T-cell reconstitution after alpha-beta-depleted transplantation in children. Germline CDR1 and CDR2: SGHVS and FQNEAQ. The CDR3 is 16 residues long. Trimming removed 6 bases at V and 4 bases at J, with 18 bases between. Preparation of the TCRbeta library used unique molecular identifiers. TCRdb re-called the PCR reads through MiXCR, storing one row per CDR3 protein. The repertoire consists of 440,000 or so distinct CDR3 sequences, with 43% occurring once and the leading ten covering 27%. Study-level points and caveats: Surviving recipient T cells and thymic progenitors underlay high day-60 TCRbeta diversity in some patients. One year after transplant, T-cell counts and diversity came mostly from newly produced T cells. The study reportedly traced alpha-beta T cells about two months after transplant to several hundred expanded graft clones.

Points on this clonotype: Its antigen is undetermined.

The receptor comes from a girl aged 2 to 9 with aplastic anemia, due to receive a stem cell transplant. J is TRBJ2-2 and V is TRBV7-8, with a weak D call TRBD2 (5 bases). This specimen consisted of PBMCs, obtained before TCRalphabeta/CD19-depleted stem cell transplant. The CDR3 reads CASRQPWTEVTGELFF. The CDR3 bases are TGTGCCAGCAGGCAACCGTGGACGGAGGTCACCGGGGAGCTGTTTTTT.